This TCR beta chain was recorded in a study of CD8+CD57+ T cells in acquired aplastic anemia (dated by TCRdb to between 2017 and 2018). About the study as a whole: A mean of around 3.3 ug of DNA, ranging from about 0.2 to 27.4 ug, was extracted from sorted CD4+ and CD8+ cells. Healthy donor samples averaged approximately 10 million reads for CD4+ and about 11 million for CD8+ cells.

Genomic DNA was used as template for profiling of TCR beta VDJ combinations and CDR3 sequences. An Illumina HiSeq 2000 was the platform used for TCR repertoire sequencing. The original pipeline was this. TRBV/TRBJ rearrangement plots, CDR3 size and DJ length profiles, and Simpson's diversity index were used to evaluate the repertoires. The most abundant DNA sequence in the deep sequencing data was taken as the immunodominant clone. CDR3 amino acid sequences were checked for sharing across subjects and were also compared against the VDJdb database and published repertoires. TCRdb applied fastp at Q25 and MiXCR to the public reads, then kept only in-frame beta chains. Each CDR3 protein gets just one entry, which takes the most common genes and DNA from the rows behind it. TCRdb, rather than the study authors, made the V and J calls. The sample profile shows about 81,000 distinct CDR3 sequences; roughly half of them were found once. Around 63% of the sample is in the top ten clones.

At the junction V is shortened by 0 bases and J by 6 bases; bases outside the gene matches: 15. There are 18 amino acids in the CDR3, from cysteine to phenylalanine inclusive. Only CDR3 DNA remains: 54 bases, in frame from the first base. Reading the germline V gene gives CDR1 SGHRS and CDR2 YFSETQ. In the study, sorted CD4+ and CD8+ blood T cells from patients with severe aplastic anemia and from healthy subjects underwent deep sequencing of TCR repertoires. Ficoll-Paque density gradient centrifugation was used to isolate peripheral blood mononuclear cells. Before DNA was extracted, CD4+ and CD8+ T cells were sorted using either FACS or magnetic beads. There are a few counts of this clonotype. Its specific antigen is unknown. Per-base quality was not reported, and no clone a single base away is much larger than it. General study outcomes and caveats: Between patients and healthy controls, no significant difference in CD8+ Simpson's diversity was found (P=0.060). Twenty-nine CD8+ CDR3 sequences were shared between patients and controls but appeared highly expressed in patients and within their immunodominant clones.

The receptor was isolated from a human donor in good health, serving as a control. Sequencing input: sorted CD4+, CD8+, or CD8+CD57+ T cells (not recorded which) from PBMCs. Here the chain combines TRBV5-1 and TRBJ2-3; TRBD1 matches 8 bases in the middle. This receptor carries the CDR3 CASSLATAGGGWSDTQYF. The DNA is TGCGCCAGCAGCTTGGCCACAGCAGGGGGCGGTTGGTCGGATACGCAGTATTTT.